A selection of T cell receptor beta chains follows, all from one sample in a study of T cells in Graves' hyperthyroidism and ophthalmopathy. TCRdb re-derived calls from the multiplex PCR reads in MiXCR, one entry per CDR3 protein. The profile shows under 750,000 distinct CDR3 sequences, around 20% of them singletons. Sequencing was carried out using blood. The receptors originated from a woman aged 45-60 years with Graves' hyperthyroidism that later progressed to Graves' ophthalmopathy. CDR3s include the opening cysteine and the closing phenylalanine or tryptophan. D genes are given only for firm matches. Size is omitted from some rows. Given values are once, few, many or a class for expanded clones.

D	size	V	J	CDR3	DNA
TRBD2	few	TRBV6-1	TRBJ2-1	CASGAGAGIDEQFF	TGTGCCAGCGGAGCGGGGGCCGGGATTGATGAGCAGTTCTTC
TRBD1	many	TRBV5-1	TRBJ2-1	CASSLNSGQGAREQFF	TGCGCCAGCAGCCTAAACTCTGGACAGGGGGCTCGGGAGCAGTTCTTC
NA	NA	TRBV19	TRBJ1-4	CASSTGVQFEEKLFF	TGTGCCAGTAGTACAGGGGTTCAATTCGAGGAAAAACTGTTTTTT
TRBD1	many	TRBV20-1	TRBJ1-5	CSASWDRAQPQHF	TGCAGTGCTAGTTGGGACAGGGCTCAGCCCCAGCATTTT
NA	many	TRBV3-1	TRBJ2-1	CASSQDSPGDYWANEQFF	TGTGCCAGCAGCCAAGATTCACCAGGGGACTACTGGGCGAATGAGCAGTTCTTC
TRBD2	NA	TRBV12-3/TRBV12-4	TRBJ2-2	CASSFASGGANGELFF	TGTGCCAGCAGTTTTGCTAGCGGGGGGGCTAACGGGGAGCTGTTTTTT
NA	many	TRBV6-1	TRBJ2-7	CASSYGTGRRIYEQYF	TGTGCCAGCAGTTACGGAACAGGTAGACGTATCTACGAGCAGTACTTC
NA	few	TRBV20-1	TRBJ2-2	CSAISSINTGELFF	TGCAGTGCTATATCCTCAATAAACACCGGGGAGCTGTTTTTT
NA	many	TRBV12-3/TRBV12-4	TRBJ2-5	CASSFYGSAEETQYF	TGTGCCAGCAGTTTTTATGGTAGCGCCGAAGAGACCCAGTACTTC
NA	many	TRBV11-2	TRBJ1-5	CASSWAAGEHQPQHF	TGTGCCAGCAGTTGGGCCGCAGGGGAACATCAGCCCCAGCATTTT
NA	NA	TRBV18	TRBJ1-1	CASSPGGSRNTEAFF	TGTGCCAGCTCACCAGGTGGGTCAAGAAACACTGAAGCTTTCTTT
TRBD2	few	TRBV7-8	TRBJ2-1	CASSALTGGAYNEQFF	TGTGCCAGCAGCGCACTGACGGGGGGGGCCTACAATGAGCAGTTCTTC
TRBD1	many	TRBV12-3/TRBV12-4	TRBJ1-5	CASSSGQDNQPQHF	TGTGCCAGCAGTTCCGGACAGGACAATCAGCCCCAGCATTTT
TRBD1	NA	TRBV3-1	TRBJ1-1	CASSQDRDKRIF	TGTGCCAGCAGCCAGGACAGGGATAAGAGGATCTTT
NA	few	TRBV5-1	TRBJ1-6	CASSLYRNSPLHF	TGCGCCAGCAGCTTGTACCGAAATTCACCCCTCCACTTT
NA	many	TRBV7-9	TRBJ2-2	CASSFKRNTGELFF	TGTGCCAGCAGCTTCAAGCGGAACACCGGGGAGCTGTTTTTT
NA	NA	TRBV5-1	TRBJ2-2	CASSFPGGGELFF	TGCGCCAGCAGCTTTCCGGGCGGCGGGGAGCTGTTTTTT
NA	NA	TRBV11-2	TRBJ2-5	CASSLGGGAREETQYF	TGTGCCAGCAGCTTAGGAGGGGGGGCCCGGGAGGAGACCCAGTACTTC
NA	few	TRBV5-1	TRBJ2-5	CASSFEWGETQYF	TGCGCCAGCAGCTTTGAGTGGGGAGAGACCCAGTACTTC
NA	NA	TRBV12-3/TRBV12-4	TRBJ1-1	CASSLLSGATEAFF	TGTGCCAGCAGTTTATTGTCGGGGGCTACTGAAGCTTTCTTT
TRBD2	few	TRBV20-1	TRBJ2-7	CSAAPGLGPYEQYF	TGCAGTGCCGCACCGGGACTAGGGCCCTACGAGCAGTACTTC
NA	few	TRBV29-1	TRBJ1-3	CSVAQDGSNTIYF	TGCAGCGTGGCTCAGGACGGTTCTAACACCATATATTTT
NA	large	TRBV5-1	TRBJ2-1	CASSPRGGHYNEQFF	TGCGCCAGCAGCCCGAGGGGGGGTCACTACAATGAGCAGTTCTTC
NA	few	TRBV2	TRBJ1-2	CASSTSFSTGYTF	TGTGCCAGCAGTACCTCATTCTCCACGGGCTACACCTTC
NA	many	TRBV11-1	TRBJ2-5	CASSFGLFQETQYF	TGTGCCAGCAGCTTTGGACTTTTCCAAGAGACCCAGTACTTC
NA	few	TRBV10-1	TRBJ2-3	CASSEGASDTQYF	TGCGCCAGCAGTGAGGGCGCATCAGATACGCAGTATTTT
NA	NA	TRBV10-1	TRBJ2-5	CASSESRVAETQYF	TGCGCCAGCAGTGAGTCGAGGGTAGCCGAGACCCAGTACTTC
NA	many	TRBV30	TRBJ1-2	CAWRLTSTIGYTF	TGTGCCTGGAGGCTAACCAGTACAATTGGCTACACCTTC
NA	many	TRBV6-5	TRBJ1-2	CASSYSQNYGYTF	TGTGCCAGCAGTTACTCTCAAAACTATGGCTACACCTTC
NA	NA	TRBV4-1	TRBJ2-7	CASSQVKGGNEQYF	TGCGCCAGCAGCCAAGTTAAGGGGGGTAACGAGCAGTACTTC
NA	few	TRBV19	TRBJ1-1	CASSMIYENTEAFF	TGTGCCAGTAGTATGATATATGAGAACACTGAAGCTTTCTTT
NA	NA	TRBV29-1	TRBJ2-1	CSVPLAGNYNEQFF	TGCAGCGTTCCTTTGGCAGGGAACTACAATGAGCAGTTCTTC
TRBD2	NA	TRBV24-1	TRBJ2-1	CATSDWASGGTLYNEQFF	TGTGCCACCAGTGATTGGGCTAGCGGGGGAACCCTCTACAATGAGCAGTTCTTC
NA	NA	TRBV6-1	TRBJ1-6	CASSEVEIPLHF	TGTGCCAGCAGTGAAGTTGAGATACCCCTCCACTTT
NA	NA	TRBV3-1	TRBJ2-1	CASSQGDINNEQFF	TGTGCCAGCAGCCAAGGGGACATTAACAATGAGCAGTTCTTC
TRBD2	NA	TRBV5-1	TRBJ2-3	CASSLGASGGQSTDTQYF	TGCGCCAGCAGCTTGGGGGCTAGCGGGGGCCAGAGCACAGATACGCAGTATTTT
NA	NA	TRBV6-1	TRBJ1-6	CATWAVRGNSPLHF	TGTGCCACCTGGGCGGTTCGGGGAAATTCACCCCTCCACTTT
NA	once	TRBV20-1	TRBJ2-2	CSLRKASRSDTGELFF	TGCAGCCTTAGAAAGGCTAGTCGGTCGGACACCGGGGAGCTGTTTTTT
NA	NA	TRBV12-3/TRBV12-4	TRBJ1-2	CASSFRQVYGYTF	TGTGCCAGCAGTTTCCGTCAGGTCTATGGCTACACCTTC
TRBD2	few	TRBV27	TRBJ2-2	CASTSLERGSLNTGELFF	TGTGCCAGCACTTCGCTAGAGCGGGGGTCATTGAACACCGGGGAGCTGTTTTTT
TRBD2	many	TRBV20-1	TRBJ2-3	CSARPLAGGSTDTQYF	TGCAGTGCTAGGCCCCTAGCGGGGGGCTCCACAGATACGCAGTATTTT
NA	few	TRBV3-1	TRBJ2-1	CASSQERGLPPYNEQFF	TGTGCCAGCAGCCAAGAAAGAGGTCTCCCCCCTTACAATGAGCAGTTCTTC